This entry lists 21 T cell receptor beta chains sequenced from one sample in a study of T cells in Graves' hyperthyroidism and ophthalmopathy (dated by TCRdb to between 2017 and 2020). Receptor libraries were prepared by multiplex PCR. TCRdb names Illumina HiSeq 2000 as the instrument used. TCR beta CDR3 regions were amplified from RNA transcripts. The TCR CDR3 was subjected to a first round of RT-PCR using the HTBI primer set and the Qiagen OneStep RT-PCR kit. Using fastp trimming at Q25 and MiXCR clonotype assembly, TCRdb reanalyzed the public sequencing data and kept in-frame beta chains. Here each entry gathers all rows of one CDR3 protein and keeps the most common genes and DNA. Within this sample are approximately 490,000 distinct CDR3 sequences, with approximately 22% of them counted one time only. Approximately 49% of the sample belongs to the ten largest clones. The sample was blood. The receptor set was obtained from a woman in her 70s with Graves' ophthalmopathy.

This clonotype came up a few times. The chain carries TRBV5-1 and TRBJ2-7; 10 nucleotides agree with TRBD2. The V and J ends lost 4 bases and 2 bases, in that order; junction bases with no gene match: 6. This CDR3 contains 15 residues. Germline V lookup: CDR1 SGHRS, CDR2 YFSETQ. The CDR3 protein is CASSLGTSVPYEQYF. The DNA for the CDR3 is TGCGCCAGCAGCCTGGGGACTAGCGTGCCCTACGAGCAGTACTTC.

The count of this clonotype is one. The gene calls are TRBV7-2 and TRBJ2-7; D possibly matches TRBD1 or TRBD2 (5 bases each). Germline V gives CDR1 SGHTA, CDR2 FQGNSA. Trimming took off 3 bases at V and 6 bases at J, with 18 bases between the two ends. The CDR3 sequence is 15 residues long. This CDR3 is CASSLATGGLREQYF. CDR3 nucleotides: TGTGCCAGCAGCTTGGCGACTGGGGGTCTGCGCGAGCAGTACTTC.

The gene calls are TRBV19 and TRBJ2-7, with TRBD1 identical over 8 bases. V was pared by 4 bases and J by 0 bases, with 2 bases of the junction left unmatched. CDR3 length: 14 amino acids. Germline loops: CDR1 LNHDA, CDR2 SQIVND (reference sequence). The CDR3 sequence is CASSRGTGSYEQYF. DNA of the CDR3: TGTGCCAGTAGTAGGGGGACAGGCTCCTACGAGCAGTACTTC. Full variable domain (missing parts from reference TRBV19 and TRBJ2-7): DGGITQSPKYLFRKEGQNVTLSCEQNLNHDAMYWYRQDPGQGLRLIYYSQIVNDFQKGDIAEGYSVSREKKESFPLTVTSAQKNPTAFYLCASSRGTGSYEQYFGPGTRLTVT.

This clonotype showed up just a few times. This sequence joins TRBV19 and TRBJ1-2; D is possibly TRBD1 (5 bases). The CDR3 consists of 13 residues. The V gene lost 3 bases and the J gene lost 4 bases, with 9 bases spanning the gap. In germline, CDR1 is LNHDA, CDR2 SQIVND (reference sequence). Here the CDR3 reads CASSIGGAYGYTF. For the CDR3, the DNA is TGTGCCAGTAGTATCGGAGGGGCCTATGGCTACACCTTC.

The sample holds a few counts of this clonotype. The V and J genes are TRBV7-8 and TRBJ2-2, with no clear D. Germline V lookup: CDR1 SGHVS, CDR2 FQNEAQ. This CDR3 is 14 amino acids long. Trimming took off 5 bases at V and 6 bases at J, with 13 bases between the two ends. The CDR3 nucleotides are TGTGCCAGCAGCGGACGATCATTCCCCGGGGAGCTGTTTTTT. Translated: CASSGRSFPGELFF.

This sequence joins TRBV24-1 and TRBJ1-5, with D maybe TRBD1 (5 bases). The CDR3 totals 13 residues. V was cut by 6 bases and J by 7 bases, with 12 bases left in between. Germline V lookup: CDR1 KGHDR, CDR2 SFDVKD. The CDR3 DNA reads TGTGCCACCAGTCTTGGGGGAGGGCAGCCCCAGCATTTT. It translates to CATSLGGGQPQHF.

This chain links TRBV5-8 with TRBJ1-2, with unresolved D. CDR1 is SGHTS, CDR2 YDEGEE, per germline. V lost 4 bases to trimming and J lost 4 bases, with 8 bases between them. The CDR3 covers 12 residues. DNA for the CDR3: TGTGCCAGCAGCGGCGGAACCTATGGCTACACCTTC. Protein: CASSGGTYGYTF.

This clonotype occurred many times. The V and J genes are TRBV6-1 and TRBJ2-3; the match to TRBD2 covers 14 bases. This CDR3 is built from 18 residues. The germline gives CDR1 MNHNS, CDR2 SASEGT. Unmatched junction bases numbered 7, after V lost 3 bases and J lost 2 bases. The CDR3 sequence is CASSDGLAGGRFTDTQYF. For the CDR3, the DNA is TGTGCCAGCAGTGATGGACTAGCGGGAGGTCGGTTCACAGATACGCAGTATTTT.

V and J are TRBV18 and TRBJ1-1; unclear D gene. Trimming took 3 bases from V and 4 from J, leaving 15 bases between them. This CDR3 comprises 15 residues. CDR1 is KGHSH and CDR2 is LQKENI in the germline V gene. The CDR3: CASSPLSGKGTEAFF. The CDR3 bases are TGTGCCAGCTCACCGCTGTCGGGGAAGGGCACTGAAGCTTTCTTT. Full variable domain (rest looked up from reference TRBV18 and TRBJ1-1): NAGVMQNPRHLVRRRGQEARLRCSPMKGHSHVYWYRQLPEEGLKFMVYLQKENIIDESGMPKERFSAEFPKEGPSILRIQQVVRGDSAAYFCASSPLSGKGTEAFFGQGTRLTVV.

The rearrangement links TRBV4-2 to TRBJ2-7; TRBD2 matches 12 bases. CDR3 size: 17 residues. The germline gives CDR1 LGHNA, CDR2 YNFKEQ. Losses at the gene ends were 0 bases for V and 6 bases for J; bases not matched to a gene: 9. The CDR3 DNA reads TGTGCCAGCAGCCAAGAGGCTAGGACTAGCGGGATCGGCGAGCAGTACTTC. As protein: CASSQEARTSGIGEQYF.

This clonotype has ten or more counts. For the CDR3, the DNA is TGTGCCAGCAGTGTTGCGGGAGTGGGTACCGGGGAGCTGTTTTTT. It is translated as CASSVAGVGTGELFF. This rearrangement joins TRBV2 to TRBJ2-2; 7 bases align to TRBD2. This CDR3 has 15 residues. J was trimmed by 5 bases and V by 4 bases; bases with no gene match: 7. In germline, CDR1 is SNHLY, CDR2 FYNNEI.

The rearrangement uses TRBV3-1 and TRBJ1-4, with unresolved D. V was cut by 4 bases and J by 8 bases, with 14 bases left in between. This CDR3 comprises 14 residues. Per germline, CDR1 LGHDT and CDR2 YNNKEL (reference sequence). The CDR3 coding sequence is TGTGCCAGCAGCCGTGGACCCGGAGGGGAAAAACTGTTTTTT. Protein product: CASSRGPGGEKLFF.

This clonotype was observed a handful of times. The rearrangement uses TRBV6-2 or TRBV6-3 and TRBJ1-1; tentative D call: TRBD1 (5 bases). This CDR3 is built from 12 residues. Trimming stripped 4 bases from V and 4 bases from J, with 7 bases between. Germline lookup yields CDR1 MNHEY and CDR2 SVGEGT. CDR3 nucleotide sequence: TGTGCCAGCAGTTGGGGGGGCACTGAAGCTTTCTTT. Amino acid sequence: CASSWGGTEAFF.

The chain uses TRBV30 and TRBJ2-7; no definite D call. The CDR3 length is 13 residues. Trimming removed 2 bases from V and 1 base from J, with 9 bases in between. Germline CDR1 reads GTSNPN; CDR2 reads SVGIG (reference sequence). The CDR3 region has the DNA TGTGCCTGGAGTTTGGGTATATCCTACGAGCAGTACTTC. Its protein is CAWSLGISYEQYF.

This clonotype has a single count. Mismatch with germline at one junction end may stem from a read error. The CDR3 spells CASRTGPSVANTQYF. The DNA for the CDR3 is TGCGCCAGCAGAACGGGACCTTCTGTCGCAAATACGCAGTATTTT. V and J are TRBV11-3 and TRBJ2-3, with D perhaps given as TRBD1 or TRBD2 (5 bases each). Germline lookup yields CDR1 SGHNT and CDR2 YENEEA. This CDR3 comprises 15 residues.

There are a few counts of this clonotype. V gene TRBV9 combines with J gene TRBJ2-7, with TRBD2 matching over 11 bases. Per germline, CDR1 SGDLS and CDR2 YYNGEE. The CDR3 has 16 residues. V lost 4 bases, J lost 2 bases, and 8 bases stayed unmatched. For the CDR3, the DNA is TGTGCCAGCAGCTCGGGACTAGCGGTAAAGCCCTACGAGCAGTACTTC. Translating it yields CASSSGLAVKPYEQYF.

The chain joins TRBV7-3 to TRBJ1-2; D gene ambiguous. The CDR3 is 12 residues long. Germline V gene sequence: CDR1 SGHTA, CDR2 FQGTGA. V dropped 5 bases and J dropped 8 bases, with 12 bases sitting between them. The CDR3 bases are TGTGCCAGCAGCCAAGTACGTAGAGGCTACACCTTC. Translation: CASSQVRRGYTF.

The J gene is TRBJ1-2, the V gene TRBV20-1, with D uncertain. This CDR3 spans 12 amino acids. V was pared by 0 bases and J by 6 bases, with 8 bases between. Germline V gives CDR1 DFQATT, CDR2 SNEGSKA (reference sequence). CDR3 bases: TGCAGTGCTAGAGATCTCGGAGATGGCTACACCTTC. This gives the protein CSARDLGDGYTF.

The sample holds a few counts of this clonotype. The V call is TRBV27, the J call TRBJ1-4, with D possibly being TRBD1 (6 bases). Between the trimmed V and J ends, which lost 5 bases and 3 bases, there was a span of 10 bases. CDR1 is MNHEY, CDR2 SMNVEV, per germline (reference sequence). The CDR3 length is 14 residues. The CDR3 loop reads CASSLRQANEKLFF. CDR3 coding DNA: TGTGCCAGCAGTCTTCGACAGGCTAATGAAAAACTGTTTTTT.

There are a few counts of this clonotype. The chain joins TRBV7-9 to TRBJ1-1; D gene ambiguous. V lost 2 bases to trimming and J lost 3 bases, with 10 bases between them. CDR1 and CDR2 from the germline V gene are SEHNR and FQNEAQ (reference sequence). The CDR3 extends over 14 amino acids. The CDR3 nucleotides read TGTGCCAGCAGCTTATTAGTCGCCGACACTGAAGCTTTCTTT. This sequence encodes CASSLLVADTEAFF.

This clonotype was detected ten times or more. V and J are TRBV2 and TRBJ2-3; D is unresolved. The V gene lost 0 bases and the J gene lost 0 bases, with 10 bases spanning the gap. There are 16 residues in the CDR3. The germline CDR1 and CDR2 sequences are SNHLY and FYNNEI. CDR3 amino acids: CASSEAATPSTDTQYF. In DNA form, the CDR3 reads TGTGCCAGCAGTGAAGCAGCCACCCCTAGCACAGATACGCAGTATTTT.